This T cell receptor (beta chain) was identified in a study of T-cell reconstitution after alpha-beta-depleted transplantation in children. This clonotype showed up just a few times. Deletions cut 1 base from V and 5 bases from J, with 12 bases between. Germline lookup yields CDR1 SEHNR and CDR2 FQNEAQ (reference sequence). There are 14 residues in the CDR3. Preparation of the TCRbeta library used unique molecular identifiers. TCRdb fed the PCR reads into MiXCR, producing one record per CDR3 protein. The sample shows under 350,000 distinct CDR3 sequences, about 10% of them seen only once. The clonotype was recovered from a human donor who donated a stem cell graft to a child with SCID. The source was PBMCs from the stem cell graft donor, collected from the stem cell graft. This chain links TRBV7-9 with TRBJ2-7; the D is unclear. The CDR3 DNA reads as TGTGCCAGCAGCTTAGTTTTGGATTCGGACGAGCAGTACTTC. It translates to CASSLVLDSDEQYF.